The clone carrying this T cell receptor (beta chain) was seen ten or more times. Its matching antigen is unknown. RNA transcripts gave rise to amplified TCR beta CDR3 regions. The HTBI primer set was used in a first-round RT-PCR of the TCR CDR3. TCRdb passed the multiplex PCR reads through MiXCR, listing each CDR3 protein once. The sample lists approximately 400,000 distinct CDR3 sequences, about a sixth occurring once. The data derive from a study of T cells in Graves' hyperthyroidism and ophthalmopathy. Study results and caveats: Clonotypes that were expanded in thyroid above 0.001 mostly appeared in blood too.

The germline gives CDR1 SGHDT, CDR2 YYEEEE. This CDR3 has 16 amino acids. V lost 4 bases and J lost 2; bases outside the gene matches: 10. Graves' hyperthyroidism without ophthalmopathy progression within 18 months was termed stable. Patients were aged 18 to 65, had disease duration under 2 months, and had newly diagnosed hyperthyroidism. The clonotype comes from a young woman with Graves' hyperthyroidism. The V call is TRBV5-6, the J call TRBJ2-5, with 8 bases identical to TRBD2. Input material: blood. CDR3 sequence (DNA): TGTGCCAGCAGCCCTCTTGGCGGGAGGAGGCAAGAGACCCAGTACTTC. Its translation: CASSPLGGRRQETQYF.